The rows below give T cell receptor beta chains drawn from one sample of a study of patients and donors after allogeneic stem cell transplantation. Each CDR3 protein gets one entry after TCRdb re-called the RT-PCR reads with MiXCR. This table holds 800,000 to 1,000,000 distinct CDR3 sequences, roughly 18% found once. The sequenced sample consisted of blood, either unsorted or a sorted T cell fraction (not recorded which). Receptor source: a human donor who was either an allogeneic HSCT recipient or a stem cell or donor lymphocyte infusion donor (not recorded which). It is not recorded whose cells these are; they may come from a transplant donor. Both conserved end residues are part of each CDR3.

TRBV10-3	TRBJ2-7	CAISGTVAYEQYF
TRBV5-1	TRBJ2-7	CASFEGPQGEQYF
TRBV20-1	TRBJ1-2	CSARGREVGGYTF
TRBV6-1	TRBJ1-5	CASRSIGLGNQPQHF
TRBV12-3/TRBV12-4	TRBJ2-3	CATSRGDTDTQYF
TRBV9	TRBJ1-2	CASSVVGGEGYTF
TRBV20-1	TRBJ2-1	CSALGLAGNEQFF
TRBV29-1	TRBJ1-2	CSARDRGTLGGYGYTF
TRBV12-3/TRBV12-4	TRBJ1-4	CASSKDSSNEKLFF
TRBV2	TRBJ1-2	CASRGIEGYTF
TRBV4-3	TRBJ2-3	CASSQDSSGGLWTDTQYF
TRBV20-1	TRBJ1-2	CSAPRQGSGYTF
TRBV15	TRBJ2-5	CATSRPERGQETQYF
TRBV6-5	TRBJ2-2	CASSYTGDAGTGELFF
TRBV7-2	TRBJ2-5	CASSLAPGVGETQYF
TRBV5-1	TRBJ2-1	CASSTSGLDHNEQFF